The clone carrying this T cell receptor (beta chain) was recorded at least ten times. What it binds is unknown. This record comes from a study of Graves' ophthalmopathy and Graves' hyperthyroidism. Findings and limits, study-wide: The blood repertoire also included most expanded thyroid clonotypes above 0.001 frequency.

The authors amplified TCR beta CDR3 regions, and they did so from RNA transcripts for repertoire sequencing. RT-PCR in the first round used HTBI primers; a second-round multiplex PCR followed. MiXCR was run by TCRdb on the multiplex PCR reads, yielding one entry per CDR3 protein. This table has 620,000 or so distinct CDR3 sequences, about 20% appearing once. Trimming cost V 6 bases and J 3 bases; bases outside gene matches: 12. This CDR3 region has 16 residues. Germline CDR1 SNHLY, CDR2 FYNNEI. Hyperthyroidism counted as stable given no ophthalmopathy within 18 months of follow-up. Ages of hyperthyroidism patients ran from 18 to 65, and their diagnoses were new, under 2 months' duration. Patients were diagnosed from clinical symptoms, serum thyroxine, TRAb, thyroid ultrasound and orbital computed tomography.

Source material: peripheral blood. The chain has TRBV2 and TRBJ1-1, with TRBD1 matching over 8 bases. This TCR was recovered from a woman younger than 35 with stable Graves' hyperthyroidism. Some clones in this sample may be carry-over from other donors' samples. The CDR3, as DNA: TGTGCCAGCAGAGGGACAGGACCGGCCGGGTACACTGAAGCTTTCTTT. Translated, it gives CASRGTGPAGYTEAFF.